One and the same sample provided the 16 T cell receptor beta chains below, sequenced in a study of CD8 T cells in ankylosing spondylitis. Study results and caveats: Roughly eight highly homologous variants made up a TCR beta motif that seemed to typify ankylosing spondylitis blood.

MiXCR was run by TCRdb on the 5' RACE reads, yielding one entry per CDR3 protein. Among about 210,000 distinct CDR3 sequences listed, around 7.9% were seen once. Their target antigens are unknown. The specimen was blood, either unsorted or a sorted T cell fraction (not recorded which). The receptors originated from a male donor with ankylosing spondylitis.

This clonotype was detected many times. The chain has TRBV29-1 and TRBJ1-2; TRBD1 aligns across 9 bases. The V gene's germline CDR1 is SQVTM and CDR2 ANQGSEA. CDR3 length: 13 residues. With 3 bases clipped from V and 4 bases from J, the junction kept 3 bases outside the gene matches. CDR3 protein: CSVDRTGAYGYTF. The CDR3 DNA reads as TGCAGCGTTGATCGGACAGGGGCCTATGGCTACACCTTC.

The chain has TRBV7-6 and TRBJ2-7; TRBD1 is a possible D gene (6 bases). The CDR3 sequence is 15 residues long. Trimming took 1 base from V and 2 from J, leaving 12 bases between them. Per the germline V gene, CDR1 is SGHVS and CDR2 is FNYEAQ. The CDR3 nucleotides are TGTGCCAGCAGCTTAGGGGCAGGGGTCCCCTACGAGCAGTACTTC. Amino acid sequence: CASSLGAGVPYEQYF.

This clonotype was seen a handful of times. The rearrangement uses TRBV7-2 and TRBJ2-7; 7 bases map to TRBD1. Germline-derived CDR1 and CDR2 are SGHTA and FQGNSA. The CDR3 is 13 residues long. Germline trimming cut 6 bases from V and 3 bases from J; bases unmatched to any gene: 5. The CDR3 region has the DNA TGTGCCAGCAGAGGGACAGATTACTACGAGCAGTACTTC. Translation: CASRGTDYYEQYF.

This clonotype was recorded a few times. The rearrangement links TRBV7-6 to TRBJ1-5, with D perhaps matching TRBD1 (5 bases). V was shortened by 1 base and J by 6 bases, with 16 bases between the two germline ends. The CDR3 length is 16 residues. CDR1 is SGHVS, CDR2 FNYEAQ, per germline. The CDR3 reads CASSLGTGGGIQPQHF. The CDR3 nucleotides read TGTGCCAGCAGCTTAGGAACGGGGGGTGGAATTCAGCCCCAGCATTTT.

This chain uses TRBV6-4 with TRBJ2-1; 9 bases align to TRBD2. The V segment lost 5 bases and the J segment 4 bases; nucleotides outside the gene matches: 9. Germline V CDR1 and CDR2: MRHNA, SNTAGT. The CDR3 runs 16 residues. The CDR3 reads CASSNLAGVKYNEQFF. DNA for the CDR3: TGTGCCAGCAGTAACTTAGCGGGAGTAAAGTACAATGAGCAGTTCTTC.

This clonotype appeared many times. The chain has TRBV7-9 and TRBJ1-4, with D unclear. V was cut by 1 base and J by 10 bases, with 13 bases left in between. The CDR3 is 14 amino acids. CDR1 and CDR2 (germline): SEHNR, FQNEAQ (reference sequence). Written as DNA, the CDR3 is TGTGCCAGCAGCTTAGGAGCGGAGGGAGGAAAACTGTTTTTT. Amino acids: CASSLGAEGGKLFF.

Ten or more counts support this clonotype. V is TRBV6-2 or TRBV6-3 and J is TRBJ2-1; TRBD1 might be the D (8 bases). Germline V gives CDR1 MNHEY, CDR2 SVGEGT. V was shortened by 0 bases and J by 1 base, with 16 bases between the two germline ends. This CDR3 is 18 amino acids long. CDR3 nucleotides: TGTGCCAGCAGTTACTCGGGGGGGGACAGGACGTCCTACAATGAGCAGTTCTTC. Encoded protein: CASSYSGGDRTSYNEQFF.

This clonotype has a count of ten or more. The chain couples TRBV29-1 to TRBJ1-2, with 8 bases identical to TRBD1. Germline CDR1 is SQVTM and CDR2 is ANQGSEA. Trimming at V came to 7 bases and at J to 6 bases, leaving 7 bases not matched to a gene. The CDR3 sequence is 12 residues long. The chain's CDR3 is CSGTTGGNGYTF. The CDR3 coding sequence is TGCAGCGGCACAACAGGGGGTAATGGCTACACCTTC. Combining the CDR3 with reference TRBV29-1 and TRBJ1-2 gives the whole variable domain SAVISQKPSRDICQRGTSLTIQCQVDSQVTMMFWYRQQPGQSLTLIATANQGSEATYESGFVIDKFPISRPNLTFSTLTVSNMSPEDSSIYLCSGTTGGNGYTFGSGTRLTVV.

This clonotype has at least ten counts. The CDR3 DNA sequence: TGTGCCAGCAGTCCCCTCACCGGGACTAGCGGGAGGTACAATGAGCAGTTCTTC. The encoded protein is CASSPLTGTSGRYNEQFF. The rearrangement uses TRBV7-8 and TRBJ2-1, with 15 bases matching TRBD2. The CDR3 sequence is 18 residues long. Germline CDR1 SGHVS, CDR2 FQNEAQ. Unmatched junction bases numbered 10, after V lost 6 bases and J lost 4 bases.

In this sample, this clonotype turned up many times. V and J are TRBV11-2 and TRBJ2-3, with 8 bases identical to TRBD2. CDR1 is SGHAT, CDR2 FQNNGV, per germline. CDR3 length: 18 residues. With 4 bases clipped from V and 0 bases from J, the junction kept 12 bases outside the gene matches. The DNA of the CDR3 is TGTGCCAGCAGCTCCCGAGAGGTGGTAGCGGGGAGCACAGATACGCAGTATTTT. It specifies CASSSREVVAGSTDTQYF.

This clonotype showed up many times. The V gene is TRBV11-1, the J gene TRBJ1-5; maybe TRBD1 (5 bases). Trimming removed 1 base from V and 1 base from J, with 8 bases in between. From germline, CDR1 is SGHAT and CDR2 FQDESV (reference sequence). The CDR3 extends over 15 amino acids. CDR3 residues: CASSLGWGSNQPQHF. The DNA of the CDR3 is TGTGCCAGCAGCTTAGGCTGGGGCAGCAATCAGCCCCAGCATTTT. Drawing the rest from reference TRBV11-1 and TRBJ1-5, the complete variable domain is EAEVAQSPRYKITEKSQAVAFWCDPISGHATLYWYRQILGQGPELLVQFQDESVVDDSQLPKDRFSAERLKGVDSTLKIQPAELGDSAMYLCASSLGWGSNQPQHFGDGTRLSIL.

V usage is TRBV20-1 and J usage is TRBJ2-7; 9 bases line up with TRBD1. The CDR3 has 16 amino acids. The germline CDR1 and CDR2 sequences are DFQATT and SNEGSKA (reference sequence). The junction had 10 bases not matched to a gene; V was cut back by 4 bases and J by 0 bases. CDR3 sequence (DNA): TGCAGTGCTACCTTATCCGGACAGGGGACCTCCTACGAGCAGTACTTC. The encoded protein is CSATLSGQGTSYEQYF.

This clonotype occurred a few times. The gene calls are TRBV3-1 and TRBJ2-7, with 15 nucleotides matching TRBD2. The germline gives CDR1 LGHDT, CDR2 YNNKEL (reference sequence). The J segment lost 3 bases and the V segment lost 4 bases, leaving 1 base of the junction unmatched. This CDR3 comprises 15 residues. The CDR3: CASSPGLAGGYEQYF. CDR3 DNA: TGTGCCAGCAGCCCGGGACTAGCGGGGGGCTACGAGCAGTACTTC.

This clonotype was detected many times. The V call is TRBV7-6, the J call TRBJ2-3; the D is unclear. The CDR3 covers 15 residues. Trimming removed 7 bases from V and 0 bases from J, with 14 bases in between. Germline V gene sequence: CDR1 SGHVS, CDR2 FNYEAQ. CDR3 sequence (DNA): TGTGCCAGCACTTACGGCCGTCTTAGCACAGATACGCAGTATTTT. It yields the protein CASTYGRLSTDTQYF.

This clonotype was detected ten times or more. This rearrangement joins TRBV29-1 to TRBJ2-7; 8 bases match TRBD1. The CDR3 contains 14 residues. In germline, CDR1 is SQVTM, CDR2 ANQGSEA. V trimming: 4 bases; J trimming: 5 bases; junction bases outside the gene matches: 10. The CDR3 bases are TGCAGCGTTGGGGCCCGGGACAGGACCCACGAGCAGTACTTC. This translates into CSVGARDRTHEQYF.

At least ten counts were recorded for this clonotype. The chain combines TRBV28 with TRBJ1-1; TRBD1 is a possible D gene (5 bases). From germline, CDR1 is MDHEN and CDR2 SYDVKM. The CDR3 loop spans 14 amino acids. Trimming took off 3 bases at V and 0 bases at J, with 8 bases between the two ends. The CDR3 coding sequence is TGTGCCAGCAGTTTCGACAGACTGAACACTGAAGCTTTCTTT. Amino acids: CASSFDRLNTEAFF.